Detailed here is one TCR beta chain. Trimming removed 0 bases at V and 3 bases at J, with 12 bases between. Germline V gene data show CDR1 as MGHRA and CDR2 as YSYEKL. This CDR3 contains 15 residues. The naive CD8 population came from CD45RO-negative cells selected for CCR7, without terminally differentiated effector memory CD45RA+ cells. The healthy adult donors were HIV-negative and reported no recent acute infections or vaccinations. Method: immunoSEQ multiplex PCR; TCRdb's copy keeps in-frame clones and lacks some. The sample gives around 2,000,000 clones, approximately 94% of which show up once; 1.2% is in the top ten. This sample is drawn from a study of shared clonotypes between healthy human individuals. Across the study: Samples came from two female and a few male donors aged 18 to 49.

This receptor was taken from a man aged 18 to 35 in good health. The chain couples TRBV4-1 to TRBJ2-7; D is undetermined. Sequenced sample: naive CD8+ T cells sorted from blood. Here the CDR3 DNA reads TGCGCCAGCAGCCAAGATCCGTTAGGGAACTACGAGCAGTACTTC. Translated, it gives CASSQDPLGNYEQYF.